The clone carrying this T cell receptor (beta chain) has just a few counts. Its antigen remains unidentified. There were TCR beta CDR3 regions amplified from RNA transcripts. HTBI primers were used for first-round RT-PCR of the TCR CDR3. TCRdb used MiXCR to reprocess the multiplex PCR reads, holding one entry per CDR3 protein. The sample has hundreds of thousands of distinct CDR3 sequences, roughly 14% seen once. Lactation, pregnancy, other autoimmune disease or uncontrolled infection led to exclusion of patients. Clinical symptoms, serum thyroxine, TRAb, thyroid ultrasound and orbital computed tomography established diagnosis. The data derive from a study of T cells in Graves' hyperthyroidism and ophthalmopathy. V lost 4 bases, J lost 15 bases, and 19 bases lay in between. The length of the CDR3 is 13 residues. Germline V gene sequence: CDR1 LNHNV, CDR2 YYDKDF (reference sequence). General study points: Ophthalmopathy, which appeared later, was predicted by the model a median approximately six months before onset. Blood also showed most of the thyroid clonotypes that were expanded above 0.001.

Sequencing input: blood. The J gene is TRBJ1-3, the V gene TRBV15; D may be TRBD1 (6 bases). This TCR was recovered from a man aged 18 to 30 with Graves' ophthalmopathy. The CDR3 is CATSIESGGAQYF. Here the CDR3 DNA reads TGTGCCACCAGCATCGAAAGCGGGGGGGCTCAATATTTT.